This TCR beta chain was recovered during a study of technical replicates of blood from a handful of donors. The assay was immunoSEQ multiplex PCR, and TCRdb's table has in-frame clones only and misses some. The sample yields 90,000 or so clones, roughly 94% seen once. The CDR3 contains 16 residues. V was clipped by 6 bases and J by 5 bases, with 19 bases between them. Germline lookup yields CDR1 MDHEN and CDR2 SYDVKM. Sequencing was done on a sample of T cells isolated from PBMCs. This chain links TRBV28 with TRBJ1-4; TRBD1 is a possible D gene (5 bases). This clonotype originated in a human donor in good health. The CDR3 protein is CASSPLAAGKNEKLFF. As DNA, the CDR3 is TGTGCCAGCAGCCCCCTTGCCGCAGGGAAAAATGAAAAACTGTTTTTT.